One and the same sample provided the 18 T cell receptor beta chains below, sequenced in a study of blood T cell repertoires in COVID-19. Some clones are missing from TCRdb's copy, which holds only in-frame ones; the method was immunoSEQ multiplex PCR. The sample holds more than 200,000 clones, about 90% seen once. Material for sequencing was PBMCs or T cells enriched from blood (not recorded which). These receptors all stem from a woman aged 25 to 39 who had been exposed to COVID-19.

The chain couples TRBV25-1 to TRBJ1-1; D not resolved. Germline loops: CDR1 MGHDK, CDR2 SYGVNS. The CDR3 sequence is 12 residues long. V was clipped by 8 bases and J by 3 bases, with 10 bases between them. The CDR3 loop reads CASAVGYTEAFF. The DNA of the CDR3 is TGTGCCAGCGCGGTAGGTTACACTGAAGCTTTCTTT.

J is TRBJ2-6 and V is TRBV19; 9 positions match TRBD1. This CDR3 comprises 15 residues. Germline assignment: CDR1 LNHDA and CDR2 SQIVND (reference sequence). With 9 bases clipped from V and 3 bases from J, the junction kept 6 bases outside the gene matches. In DNA form, the CDR3 reads TGTGCCAGCAAACAGGGGGCGCTTGGGGCCAACGTCCTGACTTTC. As protein: CASKQGALGANVLTF.

This clone was counted a few times. The chain couples TRBV30 to TRBJ1-2; D not resolved. The CDR3 contains 14 residues. CDR1 GTSNPN and CDR2 SVGIG come from the germline V gene (reference sequence). The V end lost 2 bases, the J end lost 1 base, and 11 bases lay between the germline ends. This CDR3 reads CAWSIVPSNYGYTF. For the CDR3, the DNA is TGTGCCTGGAGTATCGTGCCCAGTAACTATGGCTACACCTTC.

The rearrangement links TRBV30 to TRBJ1-1; D gene unclear. The CDR3 has 14 residues. Germline V lookup: CDR1 GTSNPN, CDR2 SVGIG (reference sequence). With 2 bases removed from V and 1 base from J, the gap between germline ends came to 11 bases. The CDR3 nucleotides read TGTGCCTGGAGTCCCGAGGGTAGGAACACTGAAGCTTTCTTT. Its translation is CAWSPEGRNTEAFF.

The J gene is TRBJ2-6, the V gene TRBV5-1; TRBD1 is a possible D gene (5 bases). V was trimmed by 7 bases and J by 2 bases, leaving 19 bases between them. This CDR3 is built from 17 residues. Germline values: CDR1 SGHRS, CDR2 YFSETQ. CDR3 residues: CASGAGLWGTGANVLTF. The CDR3 region has the DNA TGCGCCAGCGGGGCCGGGCTGTGGGGCACTGGGGCCAACGTCCTGACTTTC.

The rearrangement links TRBV6-5 to TRBJ2-7, with TRBD2 matching over 12 bases. CDR3 length: 16 residues. Germline trimming cut 4 bases from V and 2 bases from J; bases unmatched to any gene: 6. The germline V gene encodes CDR1 MNHEY and CDR2 SVGAGI. In nucleotides, the CDR3 is TGTGCCAGCAGTTCCCTTCTAGCGGGAGGGCCCTACGAGCAGTACTTC. This codes for CASSSLLAGGPYEQYF.

J is TRBJ1-4 and V is TRBV11-2, with D perhaps matching TRBD1 (6 bases). The CDR3 is made up of 15 amino acids. V was shortened by 3 bases and J by 4 bases, with 12 bases between the two germline ends. Germline-derived CDR1 and CDR2 are SGHAT and FQNNGV. DNA of the CDR3: TGTGCCAGCAGCTTGGGAGGGACATTTAATGAAAAACTGTTTTTT. This translates into CASSLGGTFNEKLFF.

The CDR3 DNA sequence: TGTGCCAGCAGCCGGGGGCGATACACCGGGGAGCTGTTTTTT. This codes for CASSRGRYTGELFF. The rearrangement uses TRBV14 and TRBJ2-2; D perhaps matches TRBD1 (6 bases). CDR3 length: 14 residues. With 4 bases removed from V and 3 bases from J, the gap between germline ends came to 9 bases. Germline CDR1 and CDR2: SGHDN and FVKESK.

The sample holds one count of this clone. As DNA, the CDR3 is TGCGCCAGCAGCGCACTCACAGAGAGGGCTGAAGCTTTCTTT. This encodes CASSALTERAEAFF. The V call is TRBV5-1, the J call TRBJ1-1; D ambiguous. The CDR3 extends over 14 amino acids. Germline loops: CDR1 SGHRS, CDR2 YFSETQ. Trimming took off 4 bases at V and 6 bases at J, with 16 bases between the two ends.

The chain combines TRBV9 with TRBJ2-1; 11 nucleotides align to TRBD2. CDR3 size: 17 residues. Unmatched junction bases numbered 4, after V lost 0 bases and J lost 2 bases. Germline-derived CDR1 and CDR2 are SGDLS and YYNGEE. CDR3 amino acids: CASSVGGLAAPYNEQFF. The CDR3 region has the DNA TGTGCCAGCAGCGTAGGGGGACTAGCGGCACCCTACAATGAGCAGTTCTTC. The whole variable domain, filled in from reference TRBV9 and TRBJ2-1, reads DSGVTQTPKHLITATGQRVTLRCSPRSGDLSVYWYQQSLDQGLQFLIQYYNGEERAKGNILERFSAQQFPDLHSELNLSSLELGDSALYFCASSVGGLAAPYNEQFFGPGTRLTVL.

In DNA, the CDR3 is TGTGCCAGCAGTGAATATGACGAGGCGCAGTATTTT. Translated, it gives CASSEYDEAQYF. The chain recombines TRBV25-1 with TRBJ2-3; D call uncertain. This CDR3 is built from 12 residues. V lost 0 bases and J lost 10, with 8 bases in between. Germline V CDR1 and CDR2: MGHDK, SYGVNS.

This chain joins TRBV15 and TRBJ2-2; 8 bases map to TRBD1. The CDR3 runs 15 residues. After removal of 5 bases from V and 1 base from J, the junction contained 3 bases not matched to a gene. Germline values: CDR1 LNHNV, CDR2 YYDKDF (reference sequence). The CDR3 here is CATSSGTGNTGELFF. DNA for the CDR3: TGTGCCACCAGCTCCGGGACAGGGAACACCGGGGAGCTGTTTTTT.

The chain couples TRBV19 to TRBJ1-1; D gene uncertain. Germline CDR1 reads LNHDA; CDR2 reads SQIVND (reference sequence). V lost 6 bases, J lost 0 bases, and 20 bases lay in between. This CDR3 has 17 amino acids. The CDR3 reads CASRPREAAVMNTEAFF. CDR3 nucleotide sequence: TGTGCCAGTAGGCCCCGGGAGGCAGCGGTCATGAACACTGAAGCTTTCTTT.

The chain uses TRBV18 and TRBJ2-7; D is perhaps TRBD2 (6 bases). This CDR3 contains 15 residues. Trimming pared 3 bases from V and 0 bases from J, leaving 12 bases between. Germline CDR1 reads KGHSH; CDR2 reads LQKENI. CDR3 loop: CASSPQSTSSYEQYF. The DNA of the CDR3 is TGTGCCAGCTCACCCCAGTCGACTAGCTCCTACGAGCAGTACTTC. The full variable domain, completed using reference TRBV18 and TRBJ2-7, is NAGVMQNPRHLVRRRGQEARLRCSPMKGHSHVYWYRQLPEEGLKFMVYLQKENIIDESGMPKERFSAEFPKEGPSILRIQQVVRGDSAAYFCASSPQSTSSYEQYFGPGTRLTVT.

The V gene is TRBV20-1, the J gene TRBJ2-7; 7 nucleotides match TRBD2. The CDR3 is made up of 13 amino acids. V dropped 3 bases and J dropped 4; count of bases not matched to a gene: 6. Germline CDR1 and CDR2: DFQATT and SNEGSKA (reference sequence). CDR3 nucleotides: TGCAGTGCTAGTCCCCTAGCGGTTTACGAGCAGTACTTC. Its translation: CSASPLAVYEQYF.

V usage is TRBV5-4 and J usage is TRBJ1-2, with a weak D call TRBD1 (5 bases). Trimming removed 2 bases at V and 1 base at J, with 6 bases between. The germline CDR1 and CDR2 sequences are SGHNT and YYREEE (reference sequence). The CDR3 covers 13 residues. CDR3 bases: TGTGCCAGCAGCTTTAGGGGTAACTATGGCTACACCTTC. Residues: CASSFRGNYGYTF.

The rearrangement uses TRBV28 and TRBJ1-1; 8 bases match TRBD1. The CDR3 consists of 14 residues. The germline gives CDR1 MDHEN, CDR2 SYDVKM. Trimming removed 7 bases from V and 1 base from J; junction bases left unmatched: 5. The CDR3 DNA reads as TGTGCCAGCATGGGGGGGACAGGGAACACTGAAGCTTTCTTT. Translation gives CASMGGTGNTEAFF.

This clone was detected only once. The J gene is TRBJ1-5, the V gene TRBV27; possibly TRBD1 for D (6 bases). The CDR3 totals 14 residues. With 1 base removed from V and 4 bases from J, the gap between germline ends came to 8 bases. Germline V gene lookup returns CDR1 MNHEY and CDR2 SMNVEV (reference sequence). CDR3 region: CASSLWQGNQPQHF. The CDR3 DNA follows: TGTGCCAGCAGTTTATGGCAGGGGAATCAGCCCCAGCATTTT.